Presented here are 23 T cell receptor beta chains from one specimen sequenced in a study of T cells in Graves' hyperthyroidism and ophthalmopathy. Template material for amplifying TCR beta CDR3 regions consisted of RNA transcripts. A first-round RT-PCR of the TCR CDR3 used the HTBI primer set. Each CDR3 protein is one row after TCRdb ran MiXCR on the multiplex PCR reads. The sample has roughly 600,000 distinct CDR3 sequences; more than 12% are singletons. The sequenced sample was blood. These receptor sequences come from a woman between 45 and 65 years old with Graves' ophthalmopathy.

This clonotype has ten or more counts. The chain is built from TRBV5-6 and TRBJ2-7; no reliable D call. The CDR3 runs 15 residues. V was trimmed by 0 bases and J by 2 bases, leaving 12 bases between them. Germline CDR1 reads SGHDT; CDR2 reads YYEEEE. The CDR3 sequence is CASSLAGVGTYEQYF. CDR3 nucleotides: TGTGCCAGCAGCTTGGCAGGCGTGGGCACCTACGAGCAGTACTTC.

This clonotype was seen a few times. V usage is TRBV9 and J usage is TRBJ1-2, with 8 bases aligning to TRBD1. Per germline, CDR1 SGDLS and CDR2 YYNGEE. J lost 4 bases, V lost 3 bases, and 8 bases had no gene match. There are 15 residues in the CDR3. CDR3 sequence reads: CASSAKGQVAYGYTF. The CDR3 DNA reads TGTGCCAGCAGCGCTAAGGGACAGGTGGCCTATGGCTACACCTTC.

This clonotype was counted many times. The genes are TRBV7-2 and TRBJ1-4; D gene ambiguous. The length of the CDR3 is 15 residues. Germline-derived CDR1 and CDR2 are SGHTA and FQGNSA. V lost 2 bases to trimming and J lost 5 bases, with 12 bases between them. CDR3 residues: CASSLFGVLNEKLFF. CDR3 in DNA: TGTGCCAGCAGCTTATTTGGGGTCTTAAATGAAAAACTGTTTTTT.

The chain combines TRBV11-2 with TRBJ1-4; 7 bases are shared with TRBD1. The CDR3 is 15 amino acids. V lost 5 bases, J lost 8 bases, and 11 bases stayed unmatched. Germline loops: CDR1 SGHAT, CDR2 FQNNGV. CDR3 DNA: TGTGCCAGCAGCCGAGCGGGACAGAAGATAGAAAAACTGTTTTTT. Residues: CASSRAGQKIEKLFF.

The chain couples TRBV5-8 to TRBJ1-1, with unresolved D. V gave up 6 bases and J gave up 8 bases, with 20 bases separating them. The CDR3 is 14 amino acids. Germline V gene sequence: CDR1 SGHTS, CDR2 YDEGEE. The CDR3 region is CASTSGPSSGEAFF. CDR3 nucleotide sequence: TGTGCCAGCACCTCCGGGCCCTCAAGCGGGGAAGCTTTCTTT.

J is TRBJ2-1 and V is TRBV4-2, with 7 bases that match TRBD1. Losses at the gene ends were 4 bases for V and 0 bases for J; bases not matched to a gene: 6. This CDR3 comprises 16 residues. Germline CDR1 is LGHNA and CDR2 is YNFKEQ. The CDR3 DNA is TGTGCCAGCAGCCGACAACAGGGGAGCTCCTACAATGAGCAGTTCTTC. Its protein is CASSRQQGSSYNEQFF.

V gene TRBV29-1 combines with J gene TRBJ2-3; TRBD2 aligns across 10 bases. The CDR3 extends over 17 amino acids. Germline V gene data show CDR1 as SQVTM and CDR2 as ANQGSEA. V lost 1 base and J lost 0; bases outside the gene matches: 7. CDR3 region: CSVEGGRAGGSTDTQYF. The DNA for the CDR3 is TGCAGCGTTGAAGGAGGGCGAGCGGGAGGGAGCACAGATACGCAGTATTTT.

The gene calls are TRBV28 and TRBJ1-5; 7 bases align to TRBD1. V was pared by 3 bases and J by 0 bases, with 14 bases of the junction left unmatched. From germline, CDR1 is MDHEN and CDR2 SYDVKM. The CDR3 extends over 19 amino acids. DNA of the CDR3: TGTGCCAGCAGTTTCAACGGTTCGGCGGGACAGCATAGCAATCAGCCCCAGCATTTT. This encodes CASSFNGSAGQHSNQPQHF.

The chain uses TRBV20-1 and TRBJ1-1, with 9 bases lining up with TRBD1. The germline gives CDR1 DFQATT, CDR2 SNEGSKA (reference sequence). The CDR3 has 14 amino acids. CDR3 in DNA: TGCAAACACGACAGGGGGGGGATGAACACTGAAGCTTTCTTT. This codes for CKHDRGGMNTEAFF.

This clonotype showed up many times. V gene TRBV20-1 combines with J gene TRBJ2-1; D may be TRBD2 (5 bases). Trimming pared 0 bases from V and 2 bases from J, leaving 17 bases between. This CDR3 spans 17 amino acids. Germline loops: CDR1 DFQATT, CDR2 SNEGSKA (reference sequence). The CDR3 spells CSARDWAAGTPYNEQFF. CDR3 DNA sequence: TGCAGTGCTAGAGATTGGGCTGCGGGCACCCCCTACAATGAGCAGTTCTTC.

This clonotype came up many times. This rearrangement joins TRBV7-2 to TRBJ2-3; unclear D gene. V lost 4 bases and J 4 bases, leaving 12 bases between the germline ends. The CDR3 consists of 14 residues. Germline CDR1 reads SGHTA; CDR2 reads FQGNSA. CDR3 loop: CASSSPNSADTQYF. Here the CDR3 DNA reads TGTGCCAGCAGCTCACCAAACAGCGCAGATACGCAGTATTTT. The variable domain in full, with the rest retrieved from reference TRBV7-2 and TRBJ2-3, is GAGVSQSPSNKVTEKGKDVELRCDPISGHTALYWYRQSLGQGLEFLIYFQGNSAPDKSGLPSDRFSAERTGGSVSTLTIQRTQQEDSAVYLCASSSPNSADTQYFGPGTRLTVL.

This clonotype was seen at least ten times. V gene TRBV6-5 combines with J gene TRBJ1-5; tentatively, D is TRBD1 (5 bases). The V end lost 2 bases, the J end lost 2 bases, and 10 bases lay between the germline ends. Germline CDR1 is MNHEY and CDR2 is SVGAGI. This CDR3 has 15 residues. Here the CDR3 DNA reads TGTGCCAGCAGTTACGGGAGGGGCGGCAATCAGCCCCAGCATTTT. This encodes CASSYGRGGNQPQHF.

The genes are TRBV20-1 and TRBJ2-7, with 8 nucleotides matching TRBD2. Germline assignment: CDR1 DFQATT and CDR2 SNEGSKA (reference sequence). The trim removed 3 bases at V and 6 bases at J, leaving 13 bases unmatched. The CDR3 covers 15 residues. The CDR3 loop reads CSASLPSGPLGEQYF. In DNA, the CDR3 is TGCAGTGCTAGCCTACCTAGCGGGCCGCTCGGCGAGCAGTACTTC.

This sequence joins TRBV4-1 and TRBJ1-6; D is unresolved. The CDR3 loop spans 11 amino acids. Germline CDR1 reads MGHRA; CDR2 reads YSYEKL. V was cut by 7 bases and J by 11 bases, with 9 bases left in between. DNA for the CDR3: TGCGCCAGCACTCGAGGTCCACCCCTCCACTTT. Residues: CASTRGPPLHF.

The J gene is TRBJ1-1, the V gene TRBV27, with a tentative D call TRBD1 (6 bases). Looked up from germline, CDR1 is MNHEY and CDR2 is SMNVEV (reference sequence). V dropped 6 bases and J dropped 5 bases, with 16 bases sitting between them. CDR3 size: 14 residues. Written as DNA, the CDR3 is TGTGCCAGCAGCAAAATTCAAACAGGGACTGAAGCTTTCTTT. Translating it yields CASSKIQTGTEAFF.

In this sample, this clonotype turned up many times. The chain is built from TRBV6-5 and TRBJ2-2; 7 bases fit TRBD1. From germline, CDR1 is MNHEY and CDR2 SVGAGI. With 2 bases clipped from V and 12 bases from J, the junction kept 6 bases outside the gene matches. The CDR3 contains 13 residues. CDR3 in DNA: TGTGCCAGCAGTTACCAAGACAGGGCGCAGCTGTTTTTT. Its translation: CASSYQDRAQLFF.

This clonotype was observed at least ten times. V gene TRBV30 combines with J gene TRBJ2-7; D perhaps matches TRBD1 (5 bases). CDR1 is GTSNPN and CDR2 is SVGIG in the germline V gene (reference sequence). The CDR3 loop spans 13 amino acids. V dropped 1 base and J dropped 7 bases, with 14 bases sitting between them. CDR3 DNA sequence: TGTGCCTGGAGTGGTTTCCAGGGTAGTGAGCAGTACTTC. It specifies CAWSGFQGSEQYF.

This clonotype occurred many times. The J gene is TRBJ2-6, the V gene TRBV28; D call uncertain. CDR3 length equals 16 residues. Trimming stripped 2 bases from V and 1 base from J, with 9 bases between. Per the germline V gene, CDR1 is MDHEN and CDR2 is SYDVKM. CDR3 loop: CASSLALDSGANVLTF. DNA for the CDR3: TGTGCCAGCAGTTTAGCCCTAGATTCTGGGGCCAACGTCCTGACTTTC.

In this sample, this clonotype turned up many times. This rearrangement joins TRBV6-2 or TRBV6-3 to TRBJ1-2; D is perhaps TRBD1 (6 bases). Germline V gene data show CDR1 as MNHEY and CDR2 as SVGEGT. CDR3 length: 15 residues. V was cut by 5 bases and J by 0 bases, with 13 bases left in between. CDR3 loop: CASSPRQDPNYGYTF. The CDR3 DNA is TGTGCCAGCAGTCCTCGACAGGACCCTAACTATGGCTACACCTTC.

V is TRBV7-3 and J is TRBJ2-2, with D unresolved. CDR1 and CDR2 (germline): SGHTA, FQGTGA. V was cut by 4 bases and J by 0 bases, with 12 bases left in between. This CDR3 contains 16 residues. CDR3 nucleotide sequence: TGTGCCAGCAGCTCTCCCAGGTTTCCGAACACCGGGGAGCTGTTTTTT. Protein sequence: CASSSPRFPNTGELFF. Looking up the rest from reference TRBV7-3 and TRBJ2-2 gives the full variable domain: GAGVSQTPSNKVTEKGKYVELRCDPISGHTALYWYRQSLGQGPEFLIYFQGTGAADDSGLPNDRFFAVRPEGSVSTLKIQRTERGDSAVYLCASSSPRFPNTGELFFGEGSRLTVL.

This clonotype occurred many times. The chain recombines TRBV7-8 with TRBJ2-5; 7 nucleotides align to TRBD2. V dropped 5 bases and J dropped 7; count of bases not matched to a gene: 7. The CDR3 covers 13 residues. CDR1 is SGHVS, CDR2 FQNEAQ, per germline. For the CDR3, the DNA is TGTGCCAGCAGCAGGCGGGAGTTGGTGACCCAGTACTTC. Translation gives CASSRRELVTQYF.

A few counts support this clonotype. This chain joins TRBV11-2 and TRBJ2-2, with D perhaps TRBD1 (5 bases). This CDR3 spans 16 amino acids. V dropped 0 bases and J dropped 2 bases, with 10 bases sitting between them. The germline gives CDR1 SGHAT, CDR2 FQNNGV. The CDR3 DNA is TGTGCCAGCAGCTTAGATGGGGCAGGCAACACCGGGGAGCTGTTTTTT. Its translation: CASSLDGAGNTGELFF. The full variable domain, rest sourced from reference TRBV11-2 and TRBJ2-2, is EAGVAQSPRYKIIEKRQSVAFWCNPISGHATLYWYQQILGQGPKLLIQFQNNGVVDDSQLPKDRFSAERLKGVDSTLKIQPAKLEDSAVYLCASSLDGAGNTGELFFGEGSRLTVL.

This clonotype was counted many times. V is TRBV20-1 and J is TRBJ2-7, with TRBD2 matching over 9 bases. V was clipped by 6 bases and J by 4 bases; unmatched bases: 10. Germline-derived CDR1 and CDR2 are DFQATT and SNEGSKA (reference sequence). The CDR3 totals 14 residues. CDR3 amino acids: CSAGPSGRWYEQYF. The CDR3, as DNA: TGCAGTGCCGGGCCCAGCGGGAGGTGGTACGAGCAGTACTTC.